This passage covers 17 T cell receptor beta chains from one sample sequenced in a study of tumor-infiltrating lymphocytes in primary liver carcinoma. The investigators made TCR beta cDNA from 400 to 500 ng total RNA, using a constant-region primer. Libraries covering TCR beta were generated through three nested multiplex PCR rounds (using a slightly modified ARM-PCR). The first two PCR rounds used TRBV1-TRBV30 primers with a Cbeta primer, about 9 cycles each. TCRdb reprocessed the multiplex PCR reads via MiXCR and lists one record per CDR3 protein. The table has around 78,000 distinct CDR3 sequences, roughly two thirds seen once. Both RNA and DNA were isolated together from about 21-30 mg of bulk tissue that had not been sorted. Material for sequencing was liver tumor tissue from sampling region 4. Subset specified: tumor region T4, right-lateral pole. The receptors were sampled from a woman in her sixties with primary liver carcinoma and hepatitis B virus infection.

About this clonotype itself: Likely a read error: the CDR3 ends without its conserved phenylalanine or tryptophan. Because the CDR3's place on the DNA is in doubt, the DNA is left out and the CDR3 is given as listed by TCRdb. CDR3 region: CASSPGTGGDYELYY. The V gene is TRBV11-3, the J gene TRBJ2-7; the DNA was not compared with TRBD1, the D call given in the table. Germline V gene lookup returns CDR1 SGHNT and CDR2 YENEEA. The CDR3 is 15 amino acids long, termini counted.

On this clonotype: A read error is possible here, since a much larger clone lies one base away. This chain uses TRBV30 with TRBJ2-3; 7 bases align to TRBD1. Looked up from germline, CDR1 is GTSNPN and CDR2 is SVGIG (reference sequence). The CDR3 is 13 amino acids. CDR3 loop: CAWSRDSIDTQYF. The CDR3, as DNA: TGTGCCTGGAGTCGGGACAGCATAGATACGCAGTATTTT.

The chain is built from TRBV6-6 and TRBJ1-6, with TRBD1 identical over 7 bases. Germline CDR1 and CDR2: MNHNY and SVGAGI (reference sequence). The junction had 10 bases not matched to a gene; V was cut back by 6 bases and J by 8 bases. CDR3 length: 15 residues. The chain's CDR3 is CASSHQTGEHSPLHF. CDR3 in DNA: TGTGCCAGCAGCCACCAAACAGGGGAGCATTCACCCCTCCACTTT.

For this clonotype: One junction end does not reproduce the germline sequence, and a read error may be involved. The chain joins TRBV11-2 to TRBJ2-5, with D uncertain. The CDR3 contains 13 residues. Germline V CDR1 and CDR2: SGHAT, FQNNGV. Here the CDR3 reads CVSSQMYRETQYF. CDR3 DNA sequence: TGTGTCAGCAGCCAAATGTACCGAGAGACCCAGTACTTC.

With regard to this clonotype: At one end, the junction sequence differs from germline, possibly due to a read error. The chain joins TRBV6-6 to TRBJ1-5; 8 bases map to TRBD1. CDR1 is MNHNY, CDR2 SVGAGI, per germline (reference sequence). This CDR3 region has 15 residues. DNA for the CDR3: TGTGTCAGTAGAGGACAGGGTCTAAGCAACCAGCCCCAGCATTTT. Residues: CVSRGQGLSNQPQHF.

Comments on this clonotype: A junction end diverges from the germline sequence, so it may reflect a read error. V and J are TRBV11-3 and TRBJ2-3; D is unresolved. This CDR3 spans 13 amino acids. Germline CDR1 SGHNT, CDR2 YENEEA. CDR3 amino acids: CASSLDPTDTQYF. Here the CDR3 DNA reads TGCGCCAGTAGCTTAGACCCCACAGATACGCAGTATTTT.

This chain connects TRBV5-6 to TRBJ1-2; maybe TRBD1 (6 bases). Germline V gene lookup returns CDR1 SGHDT and CDR2 YYEEEE. This CDR3 is 20 amino acids long. Trimming stripped 4 bases from V and 7 bases from J, with 35 bases between. The CDR3, as DNA: TGTGCCAGCAGCCCACTGGTGGGCTTGGGACACGGGGAAGTAGACTCTGGCTACACCTTC. It is translated as CASSPLVGLGHGEVDSGYTF. The full variable domain, completed using reference TRBV5-6 and TRBJ1-2, is DAGVTQSPTHLIKTRGQQVTLRCSPKSGHDTVSWYQQALGQGPQFIFQYYEEEERQRGNFPDRFSGHQFPNYSSELNVNALLLGDSALYLCASSPLVGLGHGEVDSGYTFGSGTRLTVV.

As for this clonotype: It is likely a read error, because the conserved phenylalanine at the end of the CDR3 is missing. Because the CDR3's place on the DNA is in doubt, the DNA is left out and the CDR3 is given as listed by TCRdb. This rearrangement joins TRBV28 to TRBJ2-1; TRBD2, the table's D call, lacks a check against the DNA. Germline V lookup: CDR1 MDHEN, CDR2 SYDVKM. Counting both end residues, the CDR3 totals 11 amino acids. The CDR3 here is CASSTRRWSFV.

V and J are TRBV6-4 and TRBJ2-1, with 7 nucleotides matching TRBD2. The CDR3 is 18 residues long. J was trimmed by 0 bases and V by 3 bases; bases with no gene match: 11. CDR1 is MRHNA and CDR2 is SNTAGT in the germline V gene. DNA of the CDR3: TGTGCCAGCAGTGAAAACCCAGGAGCGGGGTACTCCTACAATGAGCAGTTCTTC. It codes for CASSENPGAGYSYNEQFF.

Of note for this clonotype: The CDR3 end shows no conserved phenylalanine or tryptophan, and so a read error is likely. The V and J genes are TRBV4-1 and TRBJ1-1, with D unclear. Looked up from germline, CDR1 is MGHRA and CDR2 is YSYEKL. This CDR3 has 17 residues. In nucleotides, the CDR3 is TGCGCCAGCAGCCAAGACCCACGGAGAGCCTTGAACATTGAAGCTTTCATT. This encodes CASSQDPRRALNIEAFI.

With respect to this clonotype: At one end, the junction sequence differs from germline, possibly due to a read error. The CDR3 spells CASGLDRVYEQSF. CDR3 coding DNA: TGTGCTAGTGGTTTGGATAGGGTATATGAGCAGTCCTTC. The V gene is TRBV12-5, the J gene TRBJ2-1, with D uncertain. This CDR3 has 13 amino acids. Germline V lookup: CDR1 LGHNT, CDR2 FRNRAP.

The CDR3 is CASSPRLAGGPRTKNIQYF. The DNA of the CDR3 is TGTGCCAGCAGCCCTCGACTAGCTGGAGGACCTCGGACCAAAAACATTCAGTACTTC. This rearrangement joins TRBV11-2 to TRBJ2-4; 7 bases are a match to TRBD2. Per the germline V gene, CDR1 is SGHAT and CDR2 is FQNNGV. Trimming at V came to 5 bases and at J to 2 bases, leaving 18 bases not matched to a gene. This CDR3 spans 19 amino acids.

This chain connects TRBV6-5 to TRBJ1-5, with D perhaps matching TRBD1 (6 bases). Trimming took 6 bases from V and 7 from J, leaving 19 bases between them. Per the germline V gene, CDR1 is MNHEY and CDR2 is SVGAGI. The CDR3 is 15 amino acids. The CDR3 sequence is CASSPGQIRGQPQHF. The CDR3, as DNA: TGTGCCAGCAGCCCAGGACAGATTAGAGGCCAGCCCCAGCATTTT.

On this clonotype: Since the CDR3 does not end with the conserved phenylalanine or tryptophan, this likely comes from a read error. The V call is TRBV4-2, the J call TRBJ1-1, with TRBD1 matching 8 bases. The CDR3 runs to 15 residues. Germline CDR1 reads LGHNA; CDR2 reads YNFKEQ. The CDR3 DNA follows: TGCGTCAGCAGCCAGCGACAGGGGACGTTGACTGAAGCTTTCTAT. This encodes CVSSQRQGTLTEAFY.

Comments on this clonotype: One end of the junction does not line up with germline, which may come from a read error. J is TRBJ2-1 and V is TRBV29-1; no definite D call. The CDR3 length is 13 residues. CDR1 and CDR2 (germline): SQVTM, ANQGSEA. CDR3 sequence: CSVDVSAYNEQSF. The CDR3 DNA is TGCAGCGTTGACGTGTCGGCCTATAATGAGCAGTCCTTC.

About this clonotype itself: A much bigger clone sits one base away, suggesting this may be a read error. The chain carries TRBV28 and TRBJ2-3; weak D call: TRBD2 (5 bases). Germline CDR1 is MDHEN and CDR2 is SYDVKM. CDR3 length: 15 residues. V was cut by 5 bases and J by 2 bases, with 14 bases left in between. The CDR3 DNA reads as TGTGCCAGCAGTATCGGACCAGCGGACACAGATACGCAGTATTTT. This translates into CASSIGPADTDTQYF.

The chain joins TRBV7-9 to TRBJ1-2; unclear D gene. The ends were cut back, 1 base at V and 7 bases at J, with 16 bases in the middle. The germline CDR1 and CDR2 sequences are SEHNR and FQNEAQ (reference sequence). This CDR3 is 15 amino acids long. CDR3 sequence: CASSLGMERASGYTF. The CDR3 DNA reads as TGTGCCAGCAGCTTAGGGATGGAGAGAGCGAGTGGCTACACCTTC. The complete variable domain, with remaining parts taken from reference TRBV7-9 and TRBJ1-2, reads DTGVSQNPRHKITKRGQNVTFRCDPISEHNRLYWYRQTLGQGPEFLTYFQNEAQLEKSRLLSDRFSAERPKGSFSTLEIQRTEQGDSAMYLCASSLGMERASGYTFGSGTRLTVV.